A selection of T cell receptor beta chains follows, all from one sample in a study of blood T cell repertoires in COVID-19. Assay used: immunoSEQ multiplex PCR; TCRdb lists only in-frame clones, some missing. Of about 480,000 clones in the sample, 80% to 90% were seen once. Specimen: peripheral blood. All receptors come from a man younger than 30 with COVID-19, enrolled during active disease. The CDR3 runs from the conserved cysteine through the conserved F or W. A D gene is named only where the DNA matches it firmly. Where a row states a size, it is once, few, many or the class of an expanded clone; other rows omit it.

D gene | clone size | J gene | V gene | CDR3 protein
TRBD1 | NA | TRBJ2-7 | TRBV5-6 | CASSFRTGHYEQYF
TRBD2 | NA | TRBJ2-5 | TRBV29-1 | CSVATSGQETQYF
NA | once | TRBJ1-4 | TRBV5-1 | CASSLAERGLNEKLFF
TRBD1 | once | TRBJ1-2 | TRBV5-4 | CASSLPDRARYGYTF
NA | NA | TRBJ2-4 | TRBV30 | CAWSVYRSGGGNIQYF
NA | NA | TRBJ2-1 | TRBV11-2 | CASSLGGGGNEQFF
TRBD1 | NA | TRBJ1-2 | TRBV6-6 | CASSYPRGDYTF
NA | NA | TRBJ2-1 | TRBV2 | CASSVARRGYNEQFF
TRBD1 | once | TRBJ2-5 | TRBV2 | CASSGDSVEETQYF
TRBD1 | NA | TRBJ2-7 | TRBV4-1 | CASSQQLGQGYEQYF
TRBD1 | NA | TRBJ1-1 | TRBV7-2 | CASSLAATGGMPFF
NA | NA | TRBJ2-1 | TRBV18 | CASSPSRDTSNEQFF
NA | NA | TRBJ2-2 | TRBV10-2 | CASSEASEAMNTGELFF
TRBD1 | NA | TRBJ1-4 | TRBV7-9 | CASSFTGGPEKLFF
TRBD2 | NA | TRBJ2-3 | TRBV7-8 | CASRERGGDTQYF
NA | NA | TRBJ2-1 | TRBV29-1 | CSVVGREPFSYNEQFF
NA | NA | TRBJ2-3 | TRBV5-1 | CASIGGDTQYF
TRBD1 | few | TRBJ1-1 | TRBV6-5 | CASSYTDRGTEAFF
NA | NA | TRBJ2-1 | TRBV5-4 | CASSFFTGGLNEQFF
NA | NA | TRBJ2-3 | TRBV7-2 | CASSPLGGTQYF
TRBD1 | once | TRBJ1-4 | TRBV7-9 | CASSLTGTGAEKLFF
TRBD1 | NA | TRBJ1-6 | TRBV18 | CASTRQGSNSPLHF
NA | NA | TRBJ2-1 | TRBV6-5 | CASSYDRGAEQFF
NA | NA | TRBJ2-3 | TRBV3-1/TRBV3-2 | CASSQRGGDTQYF
NA | NA | TRBJ2-2 | TRBV6-1 | CASSDKMRRGAGELFF
TRBD2 | once | TRBJ2-5 | TRBV6-5 | CASRGLAGEETQYF
NA | NA | TRBJ2-1 | TRBV21-1 | CASFKRGPNEQFF
NA | NA | TRBJ2-3 | TRBV15 | CATSRGRADTQYF
NA | NA | TRBJ1-1 | TRBV19 | CASTTQGSKAFF
TRBD1 | NA | TRBJ2-4 | TRBV5-1 | CASSDTGTGGNIQYF
TRBD1 | NA | TRBJ1-3 | TRBV2 | CASNFDRGLSGNTIYF
TRBD1 | NA | TRBJ2-7 | TRBV11-3 | CASSLGQGSGSYEQYF
NA | NA | TRBJ1-1 | TRBV7-9 | CASGRSDIRSEAFF
TRBD2 | NA | TRBJ2-5 | TRBV7-3 | CASSLSGSTETQYF
TRBD2 | NA | TRBJ2-7 | TRBV11-2 | CASSSGTSAGREQYF
NA | NA | TRBJ2-4 | TRBV5-6 | CASSVTDIQYF
TRBD1 | NA | TRBJ2-7 | TRBV2 | CASRRTGRGYEQYF
NA | NA | TRBJ1-2 | TRBV6-1 | CASSEAENYGYTF
NA | few | TRBJ1-6 | TRBV2 | CASSGDGALNSPLHF
TRBD1 | NA | TRBJ2-7 | TRBV2 | CASSDGGTGGYEQYF
TRBD2 | NA | TRBJ2-5 | TRBV9 | CASSVGSSGRRETQYF
TRBD2 | once | TRBJ2-7 | TRBV18 | CASFNMAGVGNEQYF
NA | once | TRBJ2-5 | TRBV12-5 | CASGGGGRETQYF
NA | NA | TRBJ1-1 | TRBV12-3/TRBV12-4 | CASSLSKNTEAFF
NA | NA | TRBJ2-7 | TRBV5-1 | CASSLTGYPYEQYF
TRBD2 | once | TRBJ2-1 | TRBV19 | CASSIDWREDSYNEQFF
TRBD1 | NA | TRBJ1-3 | TRBV19 | CASSIDRGRGNTIYF
TRBD1 | once | TRBJ2-3 | TRBV6-6 | CASRIDRGTDTQYF
NA | NA | TRBJ1-2 | TRBV27 | CATPSGHPGVGATHYGYTF
TRBD1 | NA | TRBJ2-5 | TRBV4-2 | CASSQVGQGYQETQYF
NA | NA | TRBJ1-2 | TRBV6-5 | CASSYSPQGAYGYTF
NA | NA | TRBJ2-1 | TRBV6-6 | CASSYPGRNEQFF